These T cell receptor beta chains were read from a single sample in a study of cytomegalovirus exposure and HLA in healthy donors. Profiling relied on immunoSEQ multiplex PCR, and the TCRdb table lists in-frame clones only, not all of them. Here the sample spans approximately 200,000 clones, roughly 85% being singletons. Sample: PBMCs. The receptors come from a woman in her 30s in good health and CMV-seropositive. Both conserved end residues are trimmed from each CDR3. The D gene is left open where the match is weak. Size is stated for part of the rows, as once, few or many counts, or as a class when the clone is expanded.

- | TRBJ1-5 | TRBV7-2 | - | ASSHGGGNQPQH
TRBD2 | TRBJ2-7 | TRBV4-1 | - | ASSQDGLAGTDEQY
- | TRBJ2-2 | TRBV6-5 | - | ASSHNTGPTGELF
- | TRBJ2-1 | TRBV7-2 | - | ASSLEVGPYNEQF
- | TRBJ2-1 | TRBV5-6 | - | ASSASHEQF
TRBD1 | TRBJ1-5 | TRBV4-2 | - | ASSSSQTGGQPQH
TRBD2 | TRBJ2-1 | TRBV5-5 | few | ASSLDGGDYNEQF
- | TRBJ2-1 | TRBV5-1 | - | ASSLAEGYNEQF
- | TRBJ1-1 | TRBV7-9 | - | ASSLAGITDTEAF
TRBD1 | TRBJ1-1 | TRBV7-8 | few | ASSLGTGGLNTEAF
TRBD1 | TRBJ2-1 | TRBV19 | once | ASSIGGQGNEQF
TRBD2 | TRBJ2-3 | TRBV9 | - | ASSGLAGGPTDTQY
- | TRBJ2-7 | TRBV23-1 | - | ASSQSEVLSPYEQY
TRBD1 | TRBJ1-5 | TRBV19 | - | ASTTGTGLSNQPQH
TRBD2 | TRBJ2-7 | TRBV6-5 | few | ASSYSISGRSYEQY
- | TRBJ2-1 | TRBV15 | - | ATSSGTSRRLEQF
- | TRBJ1-1 | TRBV29-1 | - | SASRADGIMNTEAF
TRBD1 | TRBJ2-3 | TRBV28 | - | ARTLLRDRASDTQY
- | TRBJ2-5 | TRBV6-5 | - | ASSYSGRETQY
TRBD1 | TRBJ2-5 | TRBV5-8 | - | ASSGQGRETQY
TRBD1 | TRBJ2-1 | TRBV11-2 | - | ASSSGGGGQGTYNEQF
TRBD1 | TRBJ1-4 | TRBV6-5 | - | ASSSGQGEEKLF
- | TRBJ1-1 | TRBV29-1 | - | SADSKEGFGL
- | TRBJ1-1 | TRBV9 | - | ASSVSGDGTEAF
- | TRBJ1-5 | TRBV6-1 | - | ASSEAGQGKGDQPQH
- | TRBJ2-1 | TRBV4-3 | - | ASSHGRTDEQF